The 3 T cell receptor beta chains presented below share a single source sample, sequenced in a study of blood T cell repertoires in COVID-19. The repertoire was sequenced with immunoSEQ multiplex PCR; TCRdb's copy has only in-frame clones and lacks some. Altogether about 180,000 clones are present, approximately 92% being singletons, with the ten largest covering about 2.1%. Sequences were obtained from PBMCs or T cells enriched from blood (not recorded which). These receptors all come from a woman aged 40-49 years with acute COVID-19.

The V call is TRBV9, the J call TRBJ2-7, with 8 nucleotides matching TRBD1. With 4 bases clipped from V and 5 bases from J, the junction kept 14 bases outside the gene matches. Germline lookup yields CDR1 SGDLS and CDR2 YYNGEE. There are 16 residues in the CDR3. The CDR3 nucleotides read TGTGCCAGCAGCACCGGTGATCGGACAGGGACCCACGAGCAGTACTTC. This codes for CASSTGDRTGTHEQYF.

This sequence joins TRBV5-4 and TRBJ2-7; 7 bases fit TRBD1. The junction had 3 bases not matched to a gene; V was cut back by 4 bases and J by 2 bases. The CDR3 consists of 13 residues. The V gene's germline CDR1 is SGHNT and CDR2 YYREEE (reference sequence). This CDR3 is CASSEGQTYEQYF. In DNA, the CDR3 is TGTGCCAGCAGCGAGGGACAGACCTACGAGCAGTACTTC.

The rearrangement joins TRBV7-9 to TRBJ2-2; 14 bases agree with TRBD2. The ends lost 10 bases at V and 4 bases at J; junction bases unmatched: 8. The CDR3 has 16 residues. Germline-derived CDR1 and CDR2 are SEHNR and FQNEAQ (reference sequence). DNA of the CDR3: TGTGCCATTCCCGGGACTAGCGGGAGAAGCACCGGGGAGCTGTTTTTT. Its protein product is CAIPGTSGRSTGELFF.